This TCR beta chain was documented in a study of shared clonotypes between healthy human individuals. Per germline, CDR1 SGDLS and CDR2 YYNGEE. This CDR3 spans 13 amino acids. V gave up 5 bases and J gave up 4 bases, with 11 bases separating them. As defined, naive CD8 cells were CD45RO-negative and positively selected for CCR7, with terminally differentiated effector memory CD45RA+ cells excluded. Generated by immunoSEQ multiplex PCR, the TCRdb table keeps only in-frame clones and is missing some. The sample contains about 600,000 clones, about 98% of which appear only once. The sequence was obtained from a man aged 30 to 39 in good health. The sample comprised naive CD8+ T cells sorted from blood. The chain combines TRBV9 with TRBJ2-3; no firm D call. The CDR3 here is CASRGVLADTQYF. CDR3 bases: TGTGCCAGCAGGGGTGTATTAGCAGATACGCAGTATTTT. Combining the CDR3 with reference TRBV9 and TRBJ2-3 gives the whole variable domain DSGVTQTPKHLITATGQRVTLRCSPRSGDLSVYWYQQSLDQGLQFLIQYYNGEERAKGNILERFSAQQFPDLHSELNLSSLELGDSALYFCASRGVLADTQYFGPGTRLTVL.